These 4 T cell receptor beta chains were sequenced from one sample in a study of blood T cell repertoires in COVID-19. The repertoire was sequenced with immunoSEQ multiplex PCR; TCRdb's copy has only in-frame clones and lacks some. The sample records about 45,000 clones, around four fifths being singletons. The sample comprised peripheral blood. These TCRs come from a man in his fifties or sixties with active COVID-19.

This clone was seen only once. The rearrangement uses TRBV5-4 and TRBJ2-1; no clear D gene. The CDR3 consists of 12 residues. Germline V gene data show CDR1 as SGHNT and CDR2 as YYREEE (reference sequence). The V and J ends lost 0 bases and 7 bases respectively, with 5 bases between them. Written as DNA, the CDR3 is TGTGCCAGCAGCTTGGTCACAAATGAGCAGTTCTTC. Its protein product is CASSLVTNEQFF.

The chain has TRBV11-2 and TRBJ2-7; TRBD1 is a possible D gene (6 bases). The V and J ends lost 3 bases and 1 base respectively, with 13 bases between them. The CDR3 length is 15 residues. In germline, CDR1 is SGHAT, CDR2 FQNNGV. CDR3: CASSFEGTPSYEQYF. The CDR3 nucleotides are TGTGCCAGCAGCTTCGAGGGGACACCGTCCTACGAGCAGTACTTC. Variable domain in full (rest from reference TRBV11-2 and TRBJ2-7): EAGVAQSPRYKIIEKRQSVAFWCNPISGHATLYWYQQILGQGPKLLIQFQNNGVVDDSQLPKDRFSAERLKGVDSTLKIQPAKLEDSAVYLCASSFEGTPSYEQYFGPGTRLTVT.

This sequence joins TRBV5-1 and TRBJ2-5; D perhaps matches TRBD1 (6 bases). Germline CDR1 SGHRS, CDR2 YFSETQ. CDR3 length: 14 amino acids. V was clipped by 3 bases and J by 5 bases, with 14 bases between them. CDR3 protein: CASSWGQPRETQYF. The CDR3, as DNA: TGCGCCAGCAGCTGGGGACAACCTAGGGAGACCCAGTACTTC.

CDR3 bases: TGCAGTGCTGGGAGCAACAATGAGCAGTTCTTC. This encodes CSAGSNNEQFF. The chain links TRBV20-1 to TRBJ2-1, with TRBD2 as a possible D gene (5 bases). The germline V and J ends were trimmed by 5 bases and 5 bases, with 7 bases remaining between them. This CDR3 comprises 11 residues. Germline V gene data show CDR1 as DFQATT and CDR2 as SNEGSKA (reference sequence).